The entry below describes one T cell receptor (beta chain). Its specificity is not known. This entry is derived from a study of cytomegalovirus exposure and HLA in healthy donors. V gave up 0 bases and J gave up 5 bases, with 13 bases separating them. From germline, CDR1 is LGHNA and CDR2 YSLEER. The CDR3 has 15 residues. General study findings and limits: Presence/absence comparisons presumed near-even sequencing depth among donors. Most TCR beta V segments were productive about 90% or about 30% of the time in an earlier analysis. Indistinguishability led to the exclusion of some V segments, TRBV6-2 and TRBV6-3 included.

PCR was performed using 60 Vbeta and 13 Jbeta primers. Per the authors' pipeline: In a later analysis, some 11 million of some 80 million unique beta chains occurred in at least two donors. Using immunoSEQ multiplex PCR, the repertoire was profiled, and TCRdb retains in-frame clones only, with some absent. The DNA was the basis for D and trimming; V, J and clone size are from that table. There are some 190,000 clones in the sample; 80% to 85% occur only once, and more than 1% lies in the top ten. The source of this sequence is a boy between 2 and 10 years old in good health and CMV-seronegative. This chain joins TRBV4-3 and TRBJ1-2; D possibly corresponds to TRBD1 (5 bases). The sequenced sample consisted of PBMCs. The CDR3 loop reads CASSQENGEGYGYTF. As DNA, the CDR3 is TGCGCCAGCAGCCAAGAAAACGGGGAGGGGTATGGCTACACCTTC.